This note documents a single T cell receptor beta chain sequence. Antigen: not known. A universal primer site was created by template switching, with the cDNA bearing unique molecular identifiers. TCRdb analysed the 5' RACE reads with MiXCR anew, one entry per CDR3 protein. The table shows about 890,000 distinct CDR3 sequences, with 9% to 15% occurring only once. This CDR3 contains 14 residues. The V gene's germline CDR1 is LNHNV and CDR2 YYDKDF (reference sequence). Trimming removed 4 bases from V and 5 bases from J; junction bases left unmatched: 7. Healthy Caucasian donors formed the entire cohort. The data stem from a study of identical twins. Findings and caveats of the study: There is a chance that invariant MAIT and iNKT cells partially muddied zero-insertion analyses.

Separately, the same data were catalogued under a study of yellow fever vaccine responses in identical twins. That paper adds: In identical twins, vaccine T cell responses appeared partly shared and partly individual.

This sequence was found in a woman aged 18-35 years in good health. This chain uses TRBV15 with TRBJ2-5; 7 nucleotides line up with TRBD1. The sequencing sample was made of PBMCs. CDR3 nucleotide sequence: TGTGCCACCAGCATCCCAGGGGGTTGGGAGACCCAGTACTTC. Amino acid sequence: CATSIPGGWETQYF. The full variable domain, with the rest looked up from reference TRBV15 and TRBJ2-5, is DAMVIQNPRYQVTQFGKPVTLSCSQTLNHNVMYWYQQKSSQAPKLLFHYYDKDFNNEADTPDNFQSRRPNTSFCFLDIRSPGLGDTAMYLCATSIPGGWETQYFGPGTRLLVL.